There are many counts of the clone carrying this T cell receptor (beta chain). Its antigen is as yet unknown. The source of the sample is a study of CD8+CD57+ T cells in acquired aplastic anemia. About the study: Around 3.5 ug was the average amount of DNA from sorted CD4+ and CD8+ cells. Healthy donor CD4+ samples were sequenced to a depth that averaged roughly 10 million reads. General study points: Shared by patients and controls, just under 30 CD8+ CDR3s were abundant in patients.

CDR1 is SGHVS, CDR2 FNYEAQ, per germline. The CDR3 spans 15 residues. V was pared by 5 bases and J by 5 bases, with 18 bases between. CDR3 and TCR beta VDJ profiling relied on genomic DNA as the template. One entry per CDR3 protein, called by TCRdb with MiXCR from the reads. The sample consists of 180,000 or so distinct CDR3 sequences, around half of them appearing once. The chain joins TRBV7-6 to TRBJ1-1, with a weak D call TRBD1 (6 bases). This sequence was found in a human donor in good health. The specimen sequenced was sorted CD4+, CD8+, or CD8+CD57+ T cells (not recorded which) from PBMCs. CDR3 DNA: TGTGCCAGCAGCCCCTCGCAGGGGCGGAGGACTGAAGCTTTCTTT. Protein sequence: CASSPSQGRRTEAFF.